This T cell receptor beta chain originates from a study of T cell repertoires in cytomegalovirus infection (dated by TCRdb to between 2019 and 2020). Background for the entire study: Donor HLA type was relevant to the analysis, as public TCR beta signatures indicated carriage of CMV infection together with the matching HLA type. What the work shows at the level of the full study, not this receptor alone: Cumulative frequency of public TCR beta family members discriminated carriers of CMV infection plus the relevant HLA type in this cohort and an independent approximately 370-donor cohort. The ex vivo response was dominated by HLA-C-restricted CMV-specific TCR beta clonotypes, and the single most frequent clonotype in two of eight donors was supplied by these HLA-C-restricted clonotypes.

V lost 0 bases and J lost 1 base, and the count of bases not matched to a germline gene is 11. From the cysteine through the phenylalanine, the CDR3 covers 19 amino acids. The entry retains the CDR3 DNA only, 57 bases that are in frame from base 1. CDR1 and CDR2, looked up from the germline V gene (reference sequence), are SGHKS and YYEKEE. This sample was sequenced with an Illumina HiSeq 1500. The public reads were quality trimmed at Q25 with fastp and then assembled into clones with MiXCR by TCRdb, keeping productive beta chains. CDR3 protein duplicates are merged, each entry listing the most common genes and DNA. This sample has 680,000 or so distinct CDR3 sequences in its table, and less than 40% of those were observed once. Around 2.6% of the sample is held by the ten biggest clonotypes. As concerns this clonotype: Its binding antigen is unknown. Base-call qualities are not available, and no considerably larger clone is one nucleotide away.

The origin of this receptor is a human donor in good health (CMV status not recorded). Some clones in this sample may be carry-over from other donors' samples. The material sequenced was PBMCs. The sequence is built from TRBV5-5 and TRBJ1-1; TRBD1 agrees with 11 junctional bases. The sequenced DNA is TGTGCCAGCAGCTTGGGAACGGACAGGGGGCTCATGCGGAACACTGAAGCTTTCTTT. It specifies CASSLGTDRGLMRNTEAFF.